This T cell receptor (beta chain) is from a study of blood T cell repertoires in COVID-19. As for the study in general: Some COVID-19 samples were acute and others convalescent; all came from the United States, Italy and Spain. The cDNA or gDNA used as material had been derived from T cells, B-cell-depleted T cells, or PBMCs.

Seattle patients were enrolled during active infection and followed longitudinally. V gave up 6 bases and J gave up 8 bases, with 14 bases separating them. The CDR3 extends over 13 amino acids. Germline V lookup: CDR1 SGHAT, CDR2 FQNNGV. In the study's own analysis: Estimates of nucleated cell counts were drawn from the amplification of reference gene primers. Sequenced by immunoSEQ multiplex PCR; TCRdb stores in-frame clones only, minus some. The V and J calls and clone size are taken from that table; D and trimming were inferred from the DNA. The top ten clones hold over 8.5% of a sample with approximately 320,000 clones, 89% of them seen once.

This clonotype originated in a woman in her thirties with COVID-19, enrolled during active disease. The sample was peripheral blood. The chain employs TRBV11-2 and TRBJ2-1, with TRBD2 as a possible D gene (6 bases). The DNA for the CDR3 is TGTGCCAGCAGTTTGGGCGGGAAGTATGAGCAGTTCTTC. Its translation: CASSLGGKYEQFF.